One and the same sample provided the 26 T cell receptor beta chains below, sequenced in a study of type 1 regulatory T cells. TCRdb re-derived calls from the reads in MiXCR, one entry per CDR3 protein. Here the sample spans 55,000 to 65,000 distinct CDR3 sequences, less than 70% being singletons. Which antigens these TCRs recognize remains unknown. Input material: cultured non-Tr1 T cells, either the whole culture or a sorted T cell fraction (not recorded which). The source is a human donor in good health.

This clonotype was counted a single time. The chain recombines TRBV6-1 with TRBJ2-7; D remains ambiguous. This CDR3 comprises 13 residues. V was shortened by 7 bases and J by 0 bases, with 10 bases between the two germline ends. The germline gives CDR1 MNHNS, CDR2 SASEGT. CDR3 sequence (DNA): TGTGCCAGCATACCCCCATACTCCTACGAGCAGTACTTC. It yields the protein CASIPPYSYEQYF.

The chain joins TRBV4-2 to TRBJ2-5, with D maybe TRBD2 (5 bases). The ends were cut back, 1 base at V and 5 bases at J, with 20 bases in the middle. Per germline, CDR1 LGHNA and CDR2 YNFKEQ. This CDR3 has 17 amino acids. DNA for the CDR3: TGTGCCAGCAGCCAAGCGGTGCCAGTAGGGAGTCTGGAGACCCAGTACTTC. Translating it yields CASSQAVPVGSLETQYF.

This clonotype was counted only a few times. This chain links TRBV28 with TRBJ2-3; TRBD2 agrees at 10 bases. With V trimmed by 10 bases and J by 2 bases, 12 bases remained unmatched. Looked up from germline, CDR1 is MDHEN and CDR2 is SYDVKM. The CDR3 is 16 amino acids. CDR3 coding DNA: TGTGCCACCCTAACCTTAGCGGGAGGACTCACAGATACGCAGTATTTT. Its translation is CATLTLAGGLTDTQYF.

This clonotype was seen a handful of times. The gene calls are TRBV5-1 and TRBJ2-7; D is ambiguous. From germline, CDR1 is SGHRS and CDR2 YFSETQ. The germline V and J ends were trimmed by 5 bases and 3 bases, with 6 bases remaining between them. The CDR3 sequence is 11 residues long. The CDR3 DNA reads as TGCGCCAGCAGGTTGCGCTACGAGCAGTACTTC. Translated: CASRLRYEQYF.

The chain links TRBV20-1 to TRBJ1-6; D unresolved. The germline V gene encodes CDR1 DFQATT and CDR2 SNEGSKA (reference sequence). V lost 0 bases to trimming and J lost 4 bases, with 13 bases between them. The CDR3 is 16 residues long. The CDR3 is CSARDQRQNYNSPLHF. The CDR3 region has the DNA TGCAGTGCTAGAGATCAGAGGCAGAATTATAATTCACCCCTCCACTTT.

The chain is built from TRBV5-1 and TRBJ2-2; 8 positions agree with TRBD1. Germline V CDR1 and CDR2: SGHRS, YFSETQ. Trimming took 2 bases from V and 3 from J; bases not matched to a gene: 0. The CDR3 covers 14 residues. DNA for the CDR3: TGCGCCAGCAGCTTACAGGGGGACACCGGGGAGCTGTTTTTT. Translating it yields CASSLQGDTGELFF.

The chain links TRBV20-1 to TRBJ1-2; a weak D match, TRBD1 (5 bases). V lost 2 bases and J lost 1, with 17 bases in between. Germline V gene lookup returns CDR1 DFQATT and CDR2 SNEGSKA (reference sequence). The length of the CDR3 is 16 residues. CDR3 amino acids: CSARPTGTEVNYGYTF. CDR3 bases: TGCAGTGCTAGACCGACCGGGACCGAAGTTAACTATGGCTACACCTTC.

The chain employs TRBV24-1 and TRBJ2-7, with TRBD1 as a possible D gene (5 bases). This CDR3 region has 14 residues. Trimming shortened V by 3 bases and J by 5 bases, and 13 bases separated the two germline ends. Germline values: CDR1 KGHDR, CDR2 SFDVKD. CDR3 in DNA: TGTGCCACCAGTGATCCCGGTAGGGGCCACGAGCAGTACTTC. It specifies CATSDPGRGHEQYF.

The chain carries TRBV15 and TRBJ2-2, with 9 bases that match TRBD1. The CDR3 totals 16 residues. The V gene end was trimmed by 3 bases and the J gene end by 4 bases; junction bases not matched to a gene: 6. From germline, CDR1 is LNHNV and CDR2 YYDKDF (reference sequence). CDR3 sequence: CATSREQGAATGELFF. CDR3 nucleotide sequence: TGTGCCACCAGCAGGGAACAGGGGGCGGCCACCGGGGAGCTGTTTTTT.

The chain combines TRBV5-1 with TRBJ2-2; D ambiguous. Germline V gives CDR1 SGHRS, CDR2 YFSETQ. This CDR3 has 14 amino acids. The germline V and J ends were trimmed by 0 bases and 5 bases, with 8 bases remaining between them. CDR3: CASSLVLETGELFF. CDR3 nucleotide sequence: TGCGCCAGCAGCTTGGTTTTGGAAACCGGGGAGCTGTTTTTT.

The genes are TRBV7-2 and TRBJ1-3; no definite D call. Germline CDR1 SGHTA, CDR2 FQGNSA. The CDR3 has 13 residues. Trimming took off 1 base at V and 3 bases at J, with 4 bases between the two ends. The CDR3 DNA is TGTGCCAGCAGCTTAGACAGTGGAAACACCATATATTTT. Encoded protein: CASSLDSGNTIYF.

This clonotype was observed a single time. This chain connects TRBV7-9 to TRBJ1-1; D might be TRBD1 (6 bases). Deletions cut 3 bases from V and 6 bases from J, with 14 bases between. The CDR3 length is 14 residues. Germline assignment: CDR1 SEHNR and CDR2 FQNEAQ (reference sequence). The chain's CDR3 is CASSFGQPNAEAFF. DNA of the CDR3: TGTGCCAGCAGCTTCGGACAGCCCAACGCTGAAGCTTTCTTT. The full variable domain, completed using reference TRBV7-9 and TRBJ1-1, is DTGVSQNPRHKITKRGQNVTFRCDPISEHNRLYWYRQTLGQGPEFLTYFQNEAQLEKSRLLSDRFSAERPKGSFSTLEIQRTEQGDSAMYLCASSFGQPNAEAFFGQGTRLTVV.

The genes are TRBV6-2 or TRBV6-3 and TRBJ2-7, with D perhaps matching TRBD2 (6 bases). CDR3 size: 14 residues. V shed 6 bases and J shed 5 bases, with 17 bases lying between them. CDR1 is MNHEY and CDR2 is SVGEGT in the germline V gene. The DNA of the CDR3 is TGTGCCAGCAGGCCACTAGCACCATCCGACGAGCAGTACTTC. Amino acid sequence: CASRPLAPSDEQYF.

This clonotype was counted a single time. The rearrangement links TRBV4-1 to TRBJ2-3; D call uncertain. Germline CDR1 is MGHRA and CDR2 is YSYEKL. The CDR3 spans 16 residues. Trimming took off 4 bases at V and 0 bases at J, with 14 bases between the two ends. The CDR3 spells CASSPSPAASTDTQYF. The CDR3, as DNA: TGCGCCAGCAGCCCAAGCCCCGCGGCTAGCACAGATACGCAGTATTTT.

This clonotype has just a few counts. The chain carries TRBV12-3 or TRBV12-4 and TRBJ2-7, with a weak D call TRBD2 (5 bases). Trimming pared 2 bases from V and 4 bases from J, leaving 9 bases between. CDR3 length: 13 amino acids. The CDR3 loop reads CASSLLLAYEQYF. The CDR3 nucleotides are TGTGCCAGCAGTTTACTTCTAGCATACGAGCAGTACTTC.

This clonotype was detected only a few times. The chain uses TRBV9 and TRBJ2-1; a weak D match, TRBD1 (5 bases). V lost 4 bases, J lost 4 bases, and 21 bases lay in between. CDR3 length: 17 amino acids. Germline V gene lookup returns CDR1 SGDLS and CDR2 YYNGEE. CDR3 coding DNA: TGTGCCAGCAGCCCAAAGATCAGCAGGGCGACGTACAATGAGCAGTTCTTC. Residues: CASSPKISRATYNEQFF.

The J gene is TRBJ1-3, the V gene TRBV5-1; D unclear. The V gene's germline CDR1 is SGHRS and CDR2 YFSETQ. The V and J ends lost 2 bases and 4 bases respectively, with 4 bases between them. The CDR3 extends over 12 amino acids. The chain's CDR3 is CASSLGGNTIYF. Written as DNA, the CDR3 is TGCGCCAGCAGCTTAGGAGGAAACACCATATATTTT.

This clonotype turned up a few times. The chain has TRBV20-1 and TRBJ2-2, with TRBD2 as a possible D gene (6 bases). This CDR3 has 16 amino acids. The ends were cut back, 0 bases at V and 6 bases at J, with 17 bases in the middle. Germline V gives CDR1 DFQATT, CDR2 SNEGSKA (reference sequence). CDR3 sequence reads: CSARDQGGRTAGELFF. As DNA, the CDR3 is TGCAGTGCTAGAGATCAAGGTGGGAGGACGGCCGGGGAGCTGTTTTTT.

The J gene is TRBJ2-3, the V gene TRBV20-1; D is unresolved. CDR3 length equals 14 residues. Trimming left V 6 bases short and J 0 bases short, with 13 bases between. Germline values: CDR1 DFQATT, CDR2 SNEGSKA (reference sequence). The CDR3 here is CSAKPDRSTDTQYF. Here the CDR3 DNA reads TGCAGTGCCAAACCCGACCGGAGCACAGATACGCAGTATTTT.

The rearrangement joins TRBV20-1 to TRBJ2-1; 10 bases align to TRBD2. V was pared by 3 bases and J by 6 bases, with 2 bases of the junction left unmatched. The CDR3 covers 13 residues. In germline, CDR1 is DFQATT, CDR2 SNEGSKA (reference sequence). The CDR3 coding sequence is TGCAGTGCTAGCAGCGGGAGGGCCAATGAGCAGTTCTTC. Translated: CSASSGRANEQFF.

The chain combines TRBV10-3 with TRBJ1-5; 11 positions match TRBD1. With V trimmed by 3 bases and J by 0 bases, 7 bases remained unmatched. Germline CDR1 and CDR2: ENHRY and SYGVKD. The CDR3 has 18 residues. This CDR3 reads CAISDGGQGGYSNQPQHF. CDR3 coding DNA: TGTGCCATCAGTGACGGGGGACAGGGGGGATATAGCAATCAGCCCCAGCATTTT.

V gene TRBV21-1 combines with J gene TRBJ2-1. TRBV21-1 is a documented pseudogene. The CDR3 sequence is 14 residues long. CDR3 residues: CASMYIAAMGEQFF. DNA of the CDR3: TGTGCCAGCATGTACATTGCGGCTATGGGGGAGCAGTTCTTC.

This clonotype was picked up a small number of times. V usage is TRBV12-3 or TRBV12-4 and J usage is TRBJ2-3; D is perhaps TRBD1 (5 bases). This CDR3 spans 15 amino acids. Trimming removed 1 base from V and 4 bases from J, with 12 bases in between. The CDR3 region is CASSLVQGRADTQYF. CDR3 bases: TGTGCCAGCAGTTTAGTCCAGGGAAGGGCAGATACGCAGTATTTT.

This clonotype is classed as medium-sized. This chain links TRBV12-3 or TRBV12-4 with TRBJ2-5, with a possible D match to TRBD1 (5 bases). The CDR3 is 12 residues long. Trimming removed 5 bases at V and 5 bases at J, with 9 bases between. CDR3 region: CASSGHGETQYF. Here the CDR3 DNA reads TGTGCCAGCAGTGGACATGGGGAGACCCAGTACTTC.

J is TRBJ2-7 and V is TRBV6-2 or TRBV6-3, with a possible D match to TRBD2 (6 bases). Germline values: CDR1 MNHEY, CDR2 SVGEGT. V was pared by 6 bases and J by 3 bases, with 15 bases between. There are 14 residues in the CDR3. The CDR3 here is CASRRPGSGYEQYF. Here the CDR3 DNA reads TGTGCCAGCAGGCGCCCGGGTAGCGGCTACGAGCAGTACTTC.

The chain couples TRBV20-1 to TRBJ1-1, with 9 positions matching TRBD1. Unmatched junction bases numbered 7, after V lost 1 base and J lost 1 base. The CDR3 extends over 16 amino acids. Germline CDR1 reads DFQATT; CDR2 reads SNEGSKA (reference sequence). CDR3 amino acids: CSARVGGQGGNTEAFF. CDR3 in DNA: TGCAGTGCTAGAGTAGGGGGACAGGGTGGGAACACTGAAGCTTTCTTT.